This T cell receptor beta chain is drawn from a study of PD-L1 blockade in urothelial cancer. General study points: By 3 weeks, tumor-associated blood clones had expanded more in durable-benefit patients.

The CDR3 runs 23 residues. Germline assignment: CDR1 MNHEY and CDR2 SMNVEV (reference sequence). Trimming took 2 bases from V and 0 from J; bases not matched to a gene: 19. Sample time point: peripheral blood 6 weeks after treatment start. TCRdb keeps only in-frame clones here, not all; method: immunoSEQ multiplex PCR. The data contain 45,000 to 55,000 clones, about 85% of them singletons. A remark on this clone: Its antigen is still unknown.

This TCR came from a man between 45 and 60 years old with urothelial cancer. Sequenced material: PBMCs, taken around atezolizumab (anti-PD-L1) treatment. The chain employs TRBV27 and TRBJ2-7, with 16 nucleotides matching TRBD2. The CDR3 protein is CASSLRGQGAPGLAGGPSYEQYF. The DNA of the CDR3 is TGTGCCAGCAGTTTAAGGGGACAGGGGGCCCCGGGACTAGCGGGAGGGCCCTCCTACGAGCAGTACTTC.